The rows below give T cell receptor beta chains drawn from one sample of a study of T cell repertoires in cytomegalovirus infection. TCRdb fed the reads into MiXCR, producing one record per CDR3 protein. Of 150,000 to 200,000 distinct CDR3 sequences listed, about 15% are singletons. The specimen sequenced was CD8+ T cells from PBMCs. Receptor source: a human donor in good health (CMV status not recorded). Some clones in this sample may be carry-over from other donors' samples. Both conserved end residues are part of each CDR3. Fields, in order: D gene, J gene, clone size, V gene, CDR3 protein, CDR3 DNA. A D gene is named only where the DNA matches it firmly. Clone size is not always given. Where it is, it says once, few, many or a class for expanded clones.

>-|TRBJ2-3|-|TRBV7-6
CASSLVQTGTDTQYF
TGTGCCAGCAGCTTAGTCCAGACGGGCACAGATACGCAGTATTTT
>-|TRBJ1-2|-|TRBV28
CASSLSRGRMYGYTF
TGTGCCAGCAGTTTATCCCGAGGGCGAATGTATGGCTACACCTTC
>-|TRBJ1-4|-|TRBV7-9
CASSLQGSATNEKLFF
TGTGCCAGCAGCTTACAGGGTTCAGCAACTAATGAAAAACTGTTTTTT
>TRBD1|TRBJ1-2|few|TRBV20-1
CSAREGQGSVNYGYTF
TGCAGTGCTAGAGAGGGACAGGGTTCGGTGAACTATGGCTACACCTTC
>-|TRBJ1-2|-|TRBV25-1
CDSSSGTTGYTF
TGTGACAGCAGTTCCGGGACAACAGGCTACACCTTC
>-|TRBJ1-2|-|TRBV5-5
CASSSQGTPLPWGYTF
TGTGCCAGCAGCTCCCAAGGGACCCCCCTACCCTGGGGCTACACCTTC
>-|TRBJ2-7|once|TRBV28
CASSLISKDEQYF
TGTGCCAGCAGTTTAATCAGTAAGGACGAGCAGTACTTC
>-|TRBJ2-7|few|TRBV6-6
CASSSQDGSYEQYF
TGTGCCAGCAGTTCCCAGGACGGGTCCTACGAGCAGTACTTC
>-|TRBJ1-3|few|TRBV10-3
CAISEYRPISGNTIYF
TGTGCCATCAGTGAGTACAGGCCTATCTCTGGAAACACCATATATTTT
>TRBD2|TRBJ2-7|many|TRBV7-2
CASNLVGGGHYEQYF
TGTGCCAGCAACCTAGTTGGCGGGGGTCACTACGAGCAGTACTTC
>-|TRBJ1-4|few|TRBV4-1
CASSQTGLNEKLFF
TGCGCCAGCAGCCAGACAGGCCTTAATGAAAAACTGTTTTTT
>-|TRBJ1-2|-|TRBV5-1
CASSPTRGLSNYGYTF
TGCGCCAGCAGCCCCACCCGGGGCCTGTCTAACTATGGCTACACCTTC
>-|TRBJ2-1|-|TRBV6-8
CASSYSQGYYDNEQFF
TGTGCCAGCAGTTACTCTCAGGGGTATTATGACAATGAGCAGTTCTTC
>-|TRBJ1-1|few|TRBV7-9
CASSSTGRDTEAFF
TGTGCCAGCAGCTCTACAGGGCGAGACACTGAAGCTTTCTTT
>TRBD1|TRBJ2-7|-|TRBV7-2
CATGQGAGEQYF
TGTGCGACGGGTCAGGGGGCCGGGGAGCAGTACTTC
>TRBD1|TRBJ1-6|-|TRBV25-1
CASQDRANSPLHF
TGTGCCAGCCAAGACAGGGCGAATTCACCCCTCCACTTT
>-|TRBJ2-1|many|TRBV6-4
CASSQRANNEQFF
TGTGCCAGCAGCCAGCGGGCAAACAATGAGCAGTTCTTC
>TRBD2|TRBJ2-3|-|TRBV7-8
CASSLRVAGGRSTDTQYF
TGTGCCAGCAGCTTAAGAGTAGCGGGGGGGCGTAGCACAGATACGCAGTATTTT
>-|TRBJ1-1|-|TRBV6-5
CASSQDPPPNTEAFF
TGTGCCAGCAGTCAAGACCCCCCCCCTAACACTGAAGCTTTCTTT
>-|TRBJ1-4|-|TRBV6-6
CASWGADEKLFF
TGTGCCAGCTGGGGGGCCGATGAAAAACTGTTTTTT
>-|TRBJ1-1|few|TRBV6-5
CASSPQGAEAFF
TGTGCCAGCAGTCCCCAGGGCGCTGAAGCTTTCTTT
>TRBD1|TRBJ1-5|-|TRBV12-3/TRBV12-4
CASSTAGGQPQHF
TGTGCCAGCAGTACGGCAGGGGGACAGCCCCAGCATTTT
>-|TRBJ2-2|few|TRBV7-8
CASSLVLGGNTGELFF
TGTGCCAGCAGCTTAGTACTCGGAGGGAACACCGGGGAGCTGTTTTTT
>-|TRBJ2-7|few|TRBV7-2
CASSLGVGSSYEQYF
TGTGCCAGCAGCTTAGGGGTAGGGAGCTCCTACGAGCAGTACTTC
>-|TRBJ1-1|few|TRBV11-2
CASSLVFMGAGAFF
TGTGCCAGCAGCTTAGTTTTTATGGGGGCAGGAGCTTTCTTT
>-|TRBJ2-7|-|TRBV7-6
CASSLAGQGPYEQYF
TGTGCCAGCAGCTTAGCTGGCCAGGGGCCCTACGAGCAGTACTTC
>-|TRBJ2-7|-|TRBV4-3
CASSQGGGYTYEQYF
TGCGCCAGCAGCCAAGGGGGAGGATATACCTACGAGCAGTACTTC
>TRBD2|TRBJ2-1|-|TRBV20-1
CSARRGLAGVPGVYNEQFF
TGCAGTGCTAGACGGGGACTAGCGGGAGTACCGGGCGTATACAATGAGCAGTTCTTC
>TRBD2|TRBJ2-1|few|TRBV7-9
CASSEMVGGNNEQFF
TGTGCCAGCAGCGAAATGGTGGGGGGGAACAATGAGCAGTTCTTC
>-|TRBJ1-1|-|TRBV6-2/TRBV6-3
CASSPRGHTEAFF
TGTGCCAGCAGCCCGAGGGGACATACTGAAGCTTTCTTT
>-|TRBJ2-6|few|TRBV4-1
CASSLDRSGANVLTF
TGCGCCAGCAGCCTTGACAGGTCTGGGGCCAACGTCCTGACTTTC
>-|TRBJ2-5|-|TRBV28
CASSSALRDSDPTQYF
TGTGCCAGCAGTTCAGCACTCCGGGACTCCGATCCGACCCAGTACTTC
>TRBD2|TRBJ2-3|many|TRBV6-6
CAVLLAGRVDTQYF
TGTGCCGTTCTACTAGCGGGGAGAGTAGATACGCAGTATTTT
>-|TRBJ1-5|many|TRBV20-1
CSALQGGAQSQPQHF
TGCAGTGCCCTCCAAGGAGGGGCTCAAAGTCAGCCCCAGCATTTT
>-|TRBJ1-2|-|TRBV7-9
CASSWTDPEGYTF
TGTGCCAGCAGCTGGACAGACCCTGAAGGCTACACCTTC
>-|TRBJ2-1|few|TRBV7-2
CASSEKDNRGNEQFF
TGTGCCAGCAGCGAAAAGGATAACCGAGGGAATGAGCAGTTCTTC
>TRBD1|TRBJ1-2|few|TRBV7-3
CASSPTGGRGYTF
TGTGCCAGCAGCCCGACAGGGGGAAGAGGCTACACCTTC
>TRBD1|TRBJ2-1|-|TRBV7-2
CASRPRQGLSKFF
TGTGCCAGCAGGCCGAGACAGGGATTGAGTAAGTTCTTC
>-|TRBJ1-5|-|TRBV27
CASSLRSYNQPQHF
TGTGCCAGCAGTTTACGGTCTTACAATCAGCCCCAGCATTTT
>-|TRBJ1-2|-|TRBV7-9
CASSLERQGPYGYTF
TGTGCCAGCAGCTTAGAGCGTCAGGGACCCTATGGCTACACCTTC
>-|TRBJ2-2|-|TRBV6-2/TRBV6-3
CASSSGLYTGELFF
TGTGCCAGCAGTTCGGGACTTTACACCGGGGAGCTGTTTTTT
>-|TRBJ2-7|-|TRBV20-1
CSAPTEDSKYEQYF
TGCAGTGCTCCAACAGAGGACAGCAAGTACGAGCAGTACTTC
>-|TRBJ2-7|-|TRBV27
CASNIGGEQYF
TGTGCCAGCAACATCGGGGGCGAGCAGTACTTC
>TRBD2|TRBJ2-7|few|TRBV3-1
CASSQEGLALGEQYF
TGTGCCAGCAGCCAAGAGGGACTAGCCCTGGGCGAGCAGTACTTC
>-|TRBJ2-3|medium-sized|TRBV7-8
CASSLARGDTQYF
TGTGCCAGCAGCTTAGCGCGAGGAGATACGCAGTATTTT
>TRBD2|TRBJ2-1|once|TRBV11-2
CASSPGSGGSYNEQFF
TGTGCCAGCAGCCCGGGAAGCGGGGGGAGCTACAATGAGCAGTTCTTC